The table lists the clone carrying this TCR beta chain with a few counts. The antigen remains undetermined. This record belongs to a study of response to subunit inactivated influenza vaccine. MiXCR, applied by TCRdb to the RT-PCR reads, yields one record per CDR3 protein. The sample shows 500,000 to 600,000 distinct CDR3 sequences, approximately 12% of them seen only once. Study-wide points: The authors suggested that few new T cells are recruited per seasonal influenza vaccination.

V was shortened by 3 bases and J by 0 bases, with 10 bases between the two germline ends. This CDR3 has 14 residues. Germline CDR1 and CDR2: DFQATT and SNEGSKA (reference sequence). V usage is TRBV20-1 and J usage is TRBJ2-3, with TRBD2 as a possible D gene (6 bases). The sequenced sample was PBMCs from blood, obtained about 6 weeks after vaccination. This clonotype was obtained from a man aged 50 to 59 who received an inactivated influenza vaccine. CDR3 DNA: TGCAGTGCTAGTGGGACTTCAAGCACAGATACGCAGTATTTT. This encodes CSASGTSSTDTQYF.